The sequence of this TCR beta chain was determined in a study of blood T cell repertoires in COVID-19. Study at large: Sites across the United States, Italy and Spain contributed samples from acute and convalescent COVID-19. PBMCs, B-cell-depleted T cells, or T cells were the source of the cDNA or gDNA that made up the material.

Authors' analysis steps: Reference gene primer amplification gave nucleated cell count estimates. Assay used: immunoSEQ multiplex PCR; TCRdb lists only in-frame clones, some missing. V and J calls and clone size are those listed in that table; D and trimming were worked out from the DNA. The repertoire holds about 90,000 clones, with 90% as singletons. CDR1 SQVTM and CDR2 ANQGSEA come from the germline V gene. With 1 base clipped from V and 3 bases from J, the junction kept 7 bases outside the gene matches. The CDR3 extends over 15 amino acids. The sequenced sample consisted of peripheral blood. The chain carries TRBV29-1 and TRBJ2-7; 9 nucleotides match TRBD2. The sequence was collected from a man aged 45 to 65 with acute or convalescent COVID-19. CDR3 in amino acids: CSVEVRDSGSYEQYF. CDR3 in DNA: TGCAGCGTTGAAGTCCGGGATAGCGGGAGCTACGAGCAGTACTTC.